This T cell receptor (beta chain) stems from a study of metastatic and nonmetastatic thyroid tumors. Thyroid surgery was preceded by no treatment in any patient. This CDR3 is 15 amino acids long. Losses at the gene ends were 5 bases for V and 4 bases for J; bases not matched to a gene: 8. CDR1 and CDR2 from the germline V gene are LNHDA and SQIVND (reference sequence). MiXCR re-clonotyped the PCR reads for TCRdb. Of approximately 14,000 clones listed, about 34% were seen once; the top ten hold about 10%. This chain connects TRBV19 to TRBJ1-1; 9 nucleotides align to TRBD1. The clonotype was recovered from a male donor with papillary thyroid cancer or a benign thyroid nodule (not recorded which). Some clones in this sample may be carry-over from other donors' samples. Specimen: tumor tissue. The CDR3, as DNA: TGTGCCAGTAGTCCGAGGACAGGGGATTTCACTGAAGCTTTCTTT. Translating gives CASSPRTGDFTEAFF.